The clone carrying this T cell receptor beta chain was found once. Its cognate antigen is unknown. The germline V and J ends were trimmed by 8 bases and 2 bases, with 13 bases remaining between them. Germline V gene lookup returns CDR1 MNHEY and CDR2 SMNVEV (reference sequence). CDR3 length: 14 residues. PCR employed 60 Vbeta and 13 Jbeta primers. The data were produced by immunoSEQ multiplex PCR, yet TCRdb's version contains in-frame clones alone and is incomplete. The repertoire holds approximately 160,000 clones, about two thirds seen once, with just under 4.5% in the top ten. The sample belongs to a study of cytomegalovirus exposure and HLA in healthy donors. Study-level points and caveats: Earlier analysis found most TCR beta V segments productive about 87% or about 30% of the time.

This TCR derives from a woman younger than 30 in good health and CMV-seropositive. The gene calls are TRBV27 and TRBJ2-1; a possible D gene is TRBD1 (6 bases). Sequencing was done on a sample of PBMCs. CDR3 sequence reads: CASGGRSPYNEQFF. For the CDR3, the DNA is TGTGCCAGCGGGGGCAGGAGCCCCTACAATGAGCAGTTCTTC.